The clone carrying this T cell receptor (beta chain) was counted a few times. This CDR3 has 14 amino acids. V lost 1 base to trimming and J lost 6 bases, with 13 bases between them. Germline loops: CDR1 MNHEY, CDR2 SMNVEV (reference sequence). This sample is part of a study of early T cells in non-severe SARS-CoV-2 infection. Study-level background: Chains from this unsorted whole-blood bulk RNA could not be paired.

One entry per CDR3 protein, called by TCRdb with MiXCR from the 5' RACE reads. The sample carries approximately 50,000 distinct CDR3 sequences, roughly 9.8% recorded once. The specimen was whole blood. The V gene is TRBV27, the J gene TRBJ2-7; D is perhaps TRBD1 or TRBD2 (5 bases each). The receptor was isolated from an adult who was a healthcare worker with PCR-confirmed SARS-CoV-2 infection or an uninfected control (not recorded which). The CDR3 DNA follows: TGTGCCAGCAGTTTATTTGGGGGTAAGGGCGAGCAGTACTTC. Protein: CASSLFGGKGEQYF.